These 27 T cell receptor beta chains originate from one sample sequenced in a study of technical replicates of blood from several donors. Repertoires were generated with immunoSEQ multiplex PCR, while TCRdb's copy carries only in-frame clones and drops some. The sample lists about 79,000 clones, 75% to 95% occurring once. Sequencing used T cells isolated from PBMCs. These receptors originate from a human donor in good health. Some clones in this sample may be carry-over from other donors' samples.

V is TRBV4-1 and J is TRBJ1-5; TRBD1 matches at 8 bases. The length of the CDR3 is 15 residues. V lost 0 bases to trimming and J lost 5 bases; unmatched junction nucleotides: 3. Germline assignment: CDR1 MGHRA and CDR2 YSYEKL. Written as DNA, the CDR3 is TGCGCCAGCAGCCAAGAGCGGACAGGGTATCAGCCCCAGCATTTT. Translated: CASSQERTGYQPQHF.

V and J are TRBV6-6 and TRBJ2-2; maybe TRBD1 (6 bases). Germline V gene data show CDR1 as MNHNY and CDR2 as SVGAGI (reference sequence). Trimming removed 5 bases at V and 3 bases at J, with 13 bases between. This CDR3 has 15 residues. CDR3 loop: CASSKTGLDTGELFF. The CDR3 DNA follows: TGTGCCAGCAGTAAAACAGGGTTAGACACCGGGGAGCTGTTTTTT.

The chain recombines TRBV19 with TRBJ2-7, with TRBD1 matching 9 bases. The CDR3 is made up of 14 amino acids. Unmatched junction bases numbered 8, after V lost 8 bases and J lost 3 bases. Germline V lookup: CDR1 LNHDA, CDR2 SQIVND (reference sequence). CDR3 sequence (DNA): TGTGCCAGTGGTTACAGGGGGCGGAACTACGAGCAGTACTTC. This gives the protein CASGYRGRNYEQYF. Looking up the rest from reference TRBV19 and TRBJ2-7 gives the full variable domain: DGGITQSPKYLFRKEGQNVTLSCEQNLNHDAMYWYRQDPGQGLRLIYYSQIVNDFQKGDIAEGYSVSREKKESFPLTVTSAQKNPTAFYLCASGYRGRNYEQYFGPGTRLTVT.

The chain employs TRBV21-1 and TRBJ2-1; TRBD1, as called in the table, went unchecked against the DNA. TRBV21-1 is shown as a pseudogene. The CDR3 has 17 amino acids. CDR3 sequence: CASSKVERQGPYNEQFF. Written as DNA, the CDR3 is TGTGCCAGCAGCAAAGTAGAGAGACAGGGGCCTTACAATGAGCAGTTCTTC.

This chain connects TRBV6-5 to TRBJ2-3, with 7 bases identical to TRBD2. The CDR3 is made up of 12 amino acids. V trimming: 2 bases; J trimming: 11 bases; junction bases outside the gene matches: 4. The germline V gene has CDR1 MNHEY and CDR2 SVGAGI. The CDR3 region has the DNA TGTGCCAGCAGTTACGGGGAGGGAGGGCAGTATTTT. It translates to CASSYGEGGQYF.

The chain employs TRBV5-1 and TRBJ2-3; D is unclear. Germline CDR1 and CDR2: SGHRS and YFSETQ. V gave up 1 base and J gave up 2 bases, with 8 bases separating them. This CDR3 has 14 amino acids. The CDR3 bases are TGCGCCAGCAGCTTGAAATACAACACAGATACGCAGTATTTT. Its protein is CASSLKYNTDTQYF.

The V call is TRBV6-1, the J call TRBJ2-2; D not resolved. The ends were cut back, 6 bases at V and 2 bases at J, with 10 bases in the middle. CDR3 length: 14 amino acids. CDR1 and CDR2 (germline): MNHNS, SASEGT. CDR3 in amino acids: CASSELYNTGELFF. CDR3 DNA sequence: TGTGCCAGCAGCGAACTATACAACACCGGGGAGCTGTTTTTT.

CDR3 region: CATQFGGQGHNTIYF. Here the CDR3 DNA reads TGTGCCACACAGTTCGGGGGACAGGGTCATAACACCATATATTTT. The V gene is TRBV6-1, the J gene TRBJ1-3; 9 positions agree with TRBD1. Germline CDR1 reads MNHNS; CDR2 reads SASEGT. The J segment lost 7 bases and the V segment lost 10 bases, leaving 14 bases of the junction unmatched. The CDR3 spans 15 residues.

The chain couples TRBV7-9 to TRBJ2-6; D unclear. The CDR3 is made up of 15 amino acids. Germline CDR1 and CDR2: SEHNR and FQNEAQ (reference sequence). Trimming left V 5 bases short and J 0 bases short, with 8 bases between. CDR3 nucleotides: TGTGCCAGCAGCCGAACTATCTCTGGGGCCAACGTCCTGACTTTC. It codes for CASSRTISGANVLTF. The full variable domain, rest sourced from reference TRBV7-9 and TRBJ2-6, is DTGVSQNPRHKITKRGQNVTFRCDPISEHNRLYWYRQTLGQGPEFLTYFQNEAQLEKSRLLSDRFSAERPKGSFSTLEIQRTEQGDSAMYLCASSRTISGANVLTFGAGSRLTVL.

The chain employs TRBV28 and TRBJ1-2; tentatively, D is TRBD1 (6 bases). Germline CDR1 and CDR2: MDHEN and SYDVKM. There are 13 residues in the CDR3. The germline V and J ends were trimmed by 5 bases and 2 bases, with 9 bases remaining between them. Here the CDR3 DNA reads TGTGCCAGCAGTATAGACAGGAACTATGGCTACACCTTC. It is translated as CASSIDRNYGYTF.

V and J are TRBV29-1 and TRBJ2-3; 8 nucleotides line up with TRBD1. Germline V gives CDR1 SQVTM, CDR2 ANQGSEA. V lost 1 base to trimming and J lost 3 bases; unmatched junction nucleotides: 6. The CDR3 consists of 15 residues. The CDR3 DNA is TGCAGCGTTGAAGTACAGGGGGTTGTGACAGATACGCAGTATTTT. This translates into CSVEVQGVVTDTQYF.

This chain joins TRBV4-1 and TRBJ2-7, with D possibly being TRBD1 (6 bases). In germline, CDR1 is MGHRA, CDR2 YSYEKL. With 3 bases removed from V and 2 bases from J, the gap between germline ends came to 14 bases. This CDR3 contains 15 residues. In DNA form, the CDR3 reads TGCGCCAGCAGCCAGCTGTATGGGGGCACCTACGAGCAGTACTTC. Its translation is CASSQLYGGTYEQYF.

The rearrangement uses TRBV19 and TRBJ2-7; 8 bases agree with TRBD1. V lost 3 bases to trimming and J lost 6 bases; unmatched junction nucleotides: 10. The CDR3 spans 15 residues. CDR1 is LNHDA, CDR2 SQIVND, per germline (reference sequence). The CDR3 bases are TGTGCCAGTAGTATCACGAGGACAGGGTCGGCCGAGCAGTACTTC. Translating gives CASSITRTGSAEQYF.

V gene TRBV2 combines with J gene TRBJ2-1, with 9 bases lining up with TRBD2. After removal of 9 bases from V and 8 bases from J, the junction contained 23 bases not matched to a gene. CDR1 SNHLY and CDR2 FYNNEI come from the germline V gene. This CDR3 has 18 amino acids. CDR3 nucleotide sequence: TGTGCCAGTCATGAATTTATCGGCGGGAGGGGGGTAAACGATGAGCAGTTCTTC. As protein: CASHEFIGGRGVNDEQFF.

The V and J genes are TRBV7-8 and TRBJ2-7, with TRBD1 matching 8 bases. This CDR3 is built from 16 residues. The germline V gene has CDR1 SGHVS and CDR2 FQNEAQ. Germline trimming cut 5 bases from V and 4 bases from J; bases unmatched to any gene: 13. For the CDR3, the DNA is TGTGCCAGCAGCCCCCCTGGGCACAGGGGGGAGTACGAGCAGTACTTC. This encodes CASSPPGHRGEYEQYF.

V is TRBV30 and J is TRBJ1-1; D is unresolved. The CDR3 is made up of 13 amino acids. Germline V CDR1 and CDR2: GTSNPN, SVGIG (reference sequence). The ends were cut back, 2 bases at V and 0 bases at J, with 7 bases in the middle. The CDR3 nucleotides are TGTGCCTGGAGTCAGCGTATGAACACTGAAGCTTTCTTT. Protein product: CAWSQRMNTEAFF.

This chain uses TRBV27 with TRBJ2-4; perhaps TRBD1 as D (7 bases). V lost 10 bases to trimming and J lost 0 bases, with 13 bases between them. The V gene's germline CDR1 is MNHEY and CDR2 SMNVEV (reference sequence). The CDR3 runs to 14 residues. The CDR3 nucleotides are TGTGCCACCAGGGGGACTCTAGCCAAAAACATTCAGTACTTC. This gives the protein CATRGTLAKNIQYF.

This clone has only a few counts. The gene calls are TRBV12-5 and TRBJ2-5, with 7 bases fitting TRBD1. The CDR3 is 13 residues long. Germline V gene sequence: CDR1 LGHNT, CDR2 FRNRAP. J lost 3 bases, V lost 6 bases, and 4 bases had no gene match. CDR3 coding DNA: TGTGCTAGTGGAACCGGGACAGAAGAGACCCAGTACTTC. Protein sequence: CASGTGTEETQYF.

This rearrangement joins TRBV11-3 to TRBJ1-1; D is unclear. Germline CDR1 is SGHNT and CDR2 is YENEEA. There are 15 residues in the CDR3. The ends were cut back, 2 bases at V and 2 bases at J, with 12 bases in the middle. The CDR3 DNA reads TGTGCCAGCAGCTTATTGGGCAGCTCTAACACTGAAGCTTTCTTT. Residues: CASSLLGSSNTEAFF.

This chain uses TRBV28 with TRBJ1-4; 9 bases are a match to TRBD1. With V trimmed by 5 bases and J by 3 bases, 7 bases remained unmatched. CDR1 and CDR2 (germline): MDHEN, SYDVKM. The CDR3 is 16 residues long. CDR3 region: CASSGQGLVANEKLFF. The CDR3 DNA reads TGTGCCAGCAGTGGACAGGGGTTGGTAGCTAATGAAAAACTGTTTTTT.

The V gene is TRBV4-3, the J gene TRBJ1-1; the D is unclear. Germline lookup yields CDR1 LGHNA and CDR2 YSLEER. The ends were cut back, 2 bases at V and 1 base at J, with 17 bases in the middle. The CDR3 extends over 17 amino acids. CDR3 coding DNA: TGCGCCAGCAGCCAATTCCTATGGACTGAGAAGAACACTGAAGCTTTCTTT. It specifies CASSQFLWTEKNTEAFF.

V is TRBV4-1 and J is TRBJ1-1, with TRBD1 matching over 10 bases. V lost 7 bases, J lost 3 bases, and 11 bases stayed unmatched. Germline V gene sequence: CDR1 MGHRA, CDR2 YSYEKL. CDR3 length: 16 residues. In nucleotides, the CDR3 is TGCGCCAGCACGGACAGGGGGAACTACTATGACACTGAAGCTTTCTTT. This sequence encodes CASTDRGNYYDTEAFF.

This chain connects TRBV12-2 to TRBJ2-5; TRBD2, as called in the table, went unchecked against the DNA. TRBV12-2 is a pseudogene locus. CDR3 size: 15 residues. In DNA form, the CDR3 reads TGTGCAAGTCGCTTAGTACCCGGCGGGACGGAGACCCAGTACTTC. It encodes CASRLVPGGTETQYF.

This clone was picked up a small number of times. The gene calls are TRBV30 and TRBJ1-1; 9 nucleotides match TRBD1. In germline, CDR1 is GTSNPN, CDR2 SVGIG (reference sequence). After removal of 6 bases from V and 11 bases from J, the junction contained 4 bases not matched to a gene. The CDR3 has 10 amino acids. The CDR3 nucleotides are TGTGCCTGTCGGACAGGGGAGGCTTTCTTT. Translation gives CACRTGEAFF.

This clone was detected only once. The chain's CDR3 is CASSRRPSYNEQFF. The CDR3 nucleotides read TGTGCCAGCAGTCGCAGGCCCTCCTACAATGAGCAGTTCTTC. The V call is TRBV28, the J call TRBJ2-1; unclear D gene. V lost 5 bases, J lost 0 bases, and 8 bases lay in between. Germline CDR1 MDHEN, CDR2 SYDVKM. The CDR3 runs 14 residues.

The chain joins TRBV10-3 to TRBJ1-2; TRBD1 agrees at 10 bases. The germline V gene encodes CDR1 ENHRY and CDR2 SYGVKD. V gave up 5 bases and J gave up 3 bases; unmatched junction bases: 3. The CDR3 totals 14 residues. The CDR3 sequence is CAISRDRGDYGYTF. For the CDR3, the DNA is TGTGCCATCAGTAGGGACAGGGGCGACTATGGCTACACCTTC.

This sequence joins TRBV9 and TRBJ2-3; D is perhaps TRBD2 (5 bases). Germline V gives CDR1 SGDLS, CDR2 YYNGEE. Trimming took off 6 bases at V and 6 bases at J, with 14 bases between the two ends. The CDR3 extends over 13 amino acids. CDR3 protein: CASTPSPSDTQYF. CDR3 DNA sequence: TGTGCCAGCACACCTAGCCCCTCCGATACGCAGTATTTT.